A single TCR beta chain is shown here with its context. This clone was picked up a small number of times. Its antigen target is currently unknown. Base qualities are not provided; no much larger clone lies one nucleotide away. The data belong to a study of cytomegalovirus exposure and HLA in healthy donors (dated by TCRdb to the late 2010s). About the full investigation: In an earlier analysis of approximately 500 of the donors, under 300 Gb of sequence data and 117 million unique TCR beta sequences from 150 million to 200 million T cells were reported. Approximately 310 gigabases of sequencing data and approximately 91 million unique TCR sequences made up an early release that covered some 640 HLA-typed donors. Of the roughly 400 genotyped donors, roughly 76% were placed in the genetic ancestry cluster associated with self-reported Caucasian donors. The aim of the study was to test whether cataloging public T cell receptors could identify signatures of past pathogen exposure. Using immunosequencing, the study profiled T cell repertoires from roughly 650 subjects and related those repertoires to cytomegalovirus serostatus. Besides the first cohort of under 700 subjects, a separate validation cohort made up of over 100 different subjects was used. To predict cytomegalovirus infection status, the study brought together high-throughput TCR immunosequencing, statistical association of individual TCRs with disease status, and machine learning. A later analysis re-examined previously published TCR beta repertoires from 500 to 700 donors and added high-resolution HLA genotyping to investigate patterns of TCR occurrence. The later analysis used no new phenotypic data to find candidate immune exposures, relying instead on TCR beta sequences and their occurrence across donors. An earlier analysis of some 500 of the donors used high-throughput TCR beta sequencing to judge whether each TCR beta V gene segment behaved as functional or pseudogenic. Donor age, sex, ethnicity and CMV serostatus were collected together with the repertoire data. A later genetic analysis took genome-wide SNP genotypes for 398 of the 666 donors and used that subset as a discovery cohort. Every repertoire in the discovery cohort had been generated on one and the same sequencing platform. Both class I and class II loci were covered by HLA typing, at four-digit resolution. The number of donors typed differed by locus, with roughly 629-640 for A, B, C, DRB1 and DQB1, roughly 520 for DQA1, approximately 580 for DPA1, and around 450 for DPB1. Because of strong linkage in the cohort, a handful of DR-DQ haplotypes were treated as single units for association and clustering. Among 398 genotyped donors of the cohort, an average of roughly 230,000 unique TCR beta nucleotide sequences was sequenced per donor, of which roughly 18% were non-productive. What the study reported, not specific to this receptor: According to a later analysis, TCR association rates differed among HLA loci, with DRB1 alleles showing the most associated TCRs and HLA-C alleles showing the fewest. Correlated functional status among segregating V segments might be attributable to linkage disequilibrium, but an unknown experimental factor could not be ruled out. In this cohort, only TCR beta chains were sequenced, and detectable features were limited by the absence of alpha or paired-chain data. Several of the top co-occurrence clusters appeared to be linked to parvovirus B19, influenza, CMV and Epstein-Barr virus, according to a later analysis. Presence/absence analyses assumed roughly uniform sequencing depth across donors, an assumption that may not hold. According to a later genetic analysis, donors in an Asian-associated ancestry cluster had fewer N-insertions in productive TCRs than the approximately 670-donor mean. Most TCR sequences were observed very rarely across donors, whereas some public TCRs were present in many individuals. The only immune exposure information available for the cohort was CMV serostatus. When HLA alleles, especially DR and DQ, strongly co-occurred, attributing TCR associations to individual alleles was difficult. Because HLA typing was unavailable for some donors at each locus, only the typed subset was used in association tests. Most CMV-associated TCR beta chains appeared to be HLA-restricted in a later analysis, and the HLA associations seemed to be driven largely by CMV exposure. The authors suggested that the approach could potentially be extended to other disease states and immunological phenotypes. A later genetic analysis associated a missense DCLRE1C variant with V-gene and J-gene trimming of TCR beta chains, and an independent cohort replicated the association. The study gave a list of 150 to 200 TCR beta chains associated with cytomegalovirus. Compared with equally common non-associated chains, HLA-associated TCR beta chains in a later analysis were more clonally expanded and had lower generation probabilities. The classifier was reported to diagnose cytomegalovirus status with high specificity and sensitivity in both the original and validation cohorts. Seventeen rarely observed V segments, including chromosome 9 orphons, were excluded from the earlier analysis of about 610 of the donors because counts were too low. Three of the identified cytomegalovirus-associated TCR beta chains were confirmed in vitro to be specific for cytomegalovirus antigens. A later analysis associated some 17,000 TCR beta sequences with specific HLA alleles at a false discovery rate of 0.05. A cluster of highly shared sequence variants was judged likely to be a technical artifact of the sequencing pipeline. Because the 87-base-pair reads could not distinguish some IMGT-functional V segments, including TRBV6-2 and TRBV6-3, those segments were excluded. A further reported finding was that TCR beta sequences accurately predicted the HLA-A and HLA-B alleles for most subjects in the first cohort. In an earlier analysis of approximately 600 of the donors, most TCR beta V segments were observed in productive rearrangements about 87% or about 30% of the time, broadly matching IMGT annotations.

The CDR3, cysteine through phenylalanine, is 17 amino acids long. Only CDR3 DNA is held: 51 bases, read in frame from base 1. The germline V gene (reference sequence) sets CDR1 to SEHNR and CDR2 to FQNEAQ. V is trimmed back by 4 bases and J by 2 bases, and the junction contains 13 bases that no gene match accounts for. The cohort consisted of 666 healthy bone marrow donors. All cohort members were sampled while nominally healthy, although unrecorded immune exposures were likely present. The donor tested CMV seronegative and was one of the 352 seronegative cohort members. Each donor provided a peripheral blood sample, and peripheral blood mononuclear cells were used for TCR beta sequencing. Genomic DNA was extracted from the blood cell samples with the Qiagen DNeasy Blood Extraction Kit. To prepare the library, the immunoSEQ multiplex PCR assay was applied. For the multiplex PCR, a mixture combining 60 forward primers for TCR Vbeta segments and 13 reverse primers for TCR Jbeta segments was used. The CDR3 region of rearranged TCR beta genes was amplified from genomic DNA by a multiplex PCR assay. Amplified TCR beta libraries were sequenced as 87-base-pair reads on the Illumina HiSeq System. For the original study's pipeline: A later analysis counted some 74 million unique TCR beta chains across the 550 to 700 repertoires, and roughly 10 million of these chains were shared by at least two donors. Raw reads were error-corrected and collapsed into unique sequences by a nearest-neighbor algorithm in which closely related sequences were merged to remove PCR and sequencing errors. Alignment of CDR3 sequences to IMGT reference sequences was used to assign V, D and J gene segments. For a sequence to be retained, a match of at least six nucleotides was required to both a V gene segment and a J gene segment. A rearrangement was called productive if the CDR3 had no stop codons and remained in frame with V and J, and every other rearrangement was called non-productive. Following IMGT convention, CDR3 was defined as the stretch from the second conserved V-encoded cysteine to the conserved J-encoded phenylalanine. The earlier analysis of fewer than 750 of the donors excluded sequences that lacked an unambiguous match to a single V gene segment. In an earlier analysis of 500 to 750 of the donors, V segments were called functional above 56.7% productive rearrangements and were called segregating when the between-donor standard deviation exceeded 5%. To diagnose cytomegalovirus status from the catalog of TCR beta chain sequences, a statistical classification framework was built. In a later analysis, TCR nucleotide sequences were compared against IMGT/GENE-DB human TR gene sequences so that V and J genes could be assigned. In a later analysis, CDR3 sequences and most-parsimonious VDJ recombination scenarios were assigned using the TCRdist pipeline. In a later analysis, each TCR beta chain was defined by its CDR3 amino acid sequence together with its V-gene family, and reads lacking a unique V-gene family were excluded. In a later analysis, around 600 highly shared, low-generation-probability nucleotide sequences were removed to address suspected cross-contamination and a sequencing artifact. For each public chain, a later analysis derived a clonal expansion index from normalized ranks of inferred template counts within each repertoire. Generation probabilities in a later analysis came from a VDJ recombination model fitted to out-of-frame rearrangements, and those results were checked against IGoR. A later analysis scored TCR-TCR, TCR-HLA and TCR-CMV co-occurrence with hypergeometric tests, applying a repertoire-size bias correction to TCR pairs. A later analysis estimated false discovery rates by permuting HLA or CMV assignments 20 times. In a later analysis, co-occurring TCRs were grouped using DBSCAN, and TCRdist sequence similarity was added for clustering within HLA-allele-positive subsets. Repertoires with fewer than 30,000 or more than 120,000 public chains were left out of co-occurrence clustering, as were a handful of repertoires with anomalous nucleotide sharing. Here the immuneACCESS table is served through TCRdb, limited to in-frame sequences with V and J called. Missing clones are a known gap in these copies; in checked studies unresolved V genes cover under half, and the rest lacks a known reason. V and J calls and clone size are copied from that table; D and trimming were computed from the DNA. The sample includes 110,000 to 150,000 clones, with roughly 9.8% observed a single time. The ten largest clones take up 1.8% of the sample.

The rearranged chain carries TRBV7-9 and TRBJ1-2, and 7 bases in between align with TRBD1. Sequencing was carried out using PBMCs. This clonotype originated in a man aged 50 to 59 in good health and CMV-seronegative. In nucleotide form, the sequence is TGTGCCAGCAGCTCAGGCGAGGCAGGGGGAAGGAACTATGGCTACACCTTC. Translation gives CASSSGEAGGRNYGYTF.